These T cell receptor beta chains were read from a single sample in a study of blood T cell repertoires in COVID-19. Only in-frame clones appear in the TCRdb table, and some are missing; sequencing was by immunoSEQ multiplex PCR. In the table there are under 100,000 clones, around 86% of which are singletons. Sequenced input: peripheral blood. The receptor source for this set is a man between 40 and 49 years old with acute or convalescent COVID-19. Both conserved end residues are part of each CDR3. Fields, in order: CDR3 protein, J gene, V gene.

CSASGTSSYNEQFF | TRBJ2-1 | TRBV20-1
CASSFKGERDTQYF | TRBJ2-3 | TRBV27
CASSLAGTSSDTQYF | TRBJ2-3 | TRBV7-9
CASSWTENSPLHF | TRBJ1-6 | TRBV6-5
CASSQDRGDNEQFF | TRBJ2-1 | TRBV18
CASSPQGIPLHF | TRBJ1-6 | TRBV6-2/TRBV6-3
CASSTGQGVIPLKAFF | TRBJ1-1 | TRBV18
CASSPISGGYTDTQYF | TRBJ2-3 | TRBV7-9
CASSLNRLAGEQFF | TRBJ2-1 | TRBV5-1
CASSPGGPYNEQFF | TRBJ2-1 | TRBV2
CASSHEAGLDGEKLFF | TRBJ1-4 | TRBV5-5
CANQGRVNNEQFF | TRBJ2-1 | TRBV2
CASSLADRGGSPLHF | TRBJ1-6 | TRBV7-9
CASSTLDLPYNEQFF | TRBJ2-1 | TRBV9
CASRPHSQGKAFF | TRBJ1-1 | TRBV12-2
CAGDRDVPLHEQYF | TRBJ2-7 | TRBV7-3
CASSYSIRVSGNTIYF | TRBJ1-3 | TRBV6-6
CASSPRREGPNEQFF | TRBJ2-1 | TRBV18
CSAARDFSGNTIYF | TRBJ1-3 | TRBV29-1
CASSFSSGGTDTQYF | TRBJ2-3 | TRBV7-3
CAWNSRVLNTEAFF | TRBJ1-1 | TRBV30
CASSLLSYEQYF | TRBJ2-7 | TRBV6-2/TRBV6-3
CASSQDRELFISYEQYF | TRBJ2-7 | TRBV11-2
CASSLARPTDTQYF | TRBJ2-3 | TRBV27
CATSKSSGNTIYF | TRBJ1-3 | TRBV15
CASSRTGWENTEAFF | TRBJ1-1 | TRBV14
CASTLPSGGALVYTF | TRBJ1-2 | TRBV2
CASSIVQGQETQYF | TRBJ2-5 | TRBV19
CAISDQGKSGELFF | TRBJ2-2 | TRBV10-3
CASSQEAGPNTGELFF | TRBJ2-2 | TRBV4-3
CASSQEGLAGLAEQFF | TRBJ2-1 | TRBV4-1
CASSVRAWTGGDTEAFF | TRBJ1-1 | TRBV13